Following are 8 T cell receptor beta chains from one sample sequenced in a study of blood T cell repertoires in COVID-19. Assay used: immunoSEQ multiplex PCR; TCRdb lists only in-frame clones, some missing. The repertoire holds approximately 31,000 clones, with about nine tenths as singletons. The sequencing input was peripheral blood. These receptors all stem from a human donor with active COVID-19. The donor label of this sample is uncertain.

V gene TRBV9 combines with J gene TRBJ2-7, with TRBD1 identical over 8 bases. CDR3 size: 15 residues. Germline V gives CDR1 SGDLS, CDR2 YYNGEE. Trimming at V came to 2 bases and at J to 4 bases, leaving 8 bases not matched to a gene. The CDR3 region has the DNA TGTGCCAGCAGCGTTGGACAGGGTGTTAGATACGAGCAGTACTTC. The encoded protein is CASSVGQGVRYEQYF.

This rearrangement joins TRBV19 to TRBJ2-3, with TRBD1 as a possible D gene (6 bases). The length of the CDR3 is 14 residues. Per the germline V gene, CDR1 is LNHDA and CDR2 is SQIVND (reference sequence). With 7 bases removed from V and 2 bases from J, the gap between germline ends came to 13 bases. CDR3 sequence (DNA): TGTGCCAGTACCCCAGGACAGCCCACAGATACGCAGTATTTT. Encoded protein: CASTPGQPTDTQYF.

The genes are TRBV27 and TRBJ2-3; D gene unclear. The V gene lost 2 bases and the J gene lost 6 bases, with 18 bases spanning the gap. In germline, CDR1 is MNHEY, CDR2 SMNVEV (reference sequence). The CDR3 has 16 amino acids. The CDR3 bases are TGTGCCAGCAGTTTAAAGGATGCCGGGTTTTGGGATACGCAGTATTTT. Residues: CASSLKDAGFWDTQYF.

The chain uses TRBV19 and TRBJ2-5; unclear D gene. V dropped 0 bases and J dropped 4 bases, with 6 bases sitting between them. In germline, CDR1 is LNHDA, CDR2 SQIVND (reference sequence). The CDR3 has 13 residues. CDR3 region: CASSIDLSETQYF. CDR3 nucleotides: TGTGCCAGTAGTATAGACTTGTCAGAGACCCAGTACTTC.

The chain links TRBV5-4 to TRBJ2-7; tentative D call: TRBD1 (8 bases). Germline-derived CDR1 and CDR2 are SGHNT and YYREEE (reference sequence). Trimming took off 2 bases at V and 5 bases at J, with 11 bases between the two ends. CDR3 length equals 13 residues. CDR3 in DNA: TGTGCCAGCAGCTTAACAGGGGGGGACGAGCAGTACTTC. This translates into CASSLTGGDEQYF.

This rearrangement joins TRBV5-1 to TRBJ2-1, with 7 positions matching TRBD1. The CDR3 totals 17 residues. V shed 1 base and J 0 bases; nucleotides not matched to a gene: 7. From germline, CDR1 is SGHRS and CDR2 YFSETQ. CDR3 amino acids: CASSLSKGGDSYNEQFF. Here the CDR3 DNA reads TGCGCCAGCAGCTTGTCAAAAGGGGGCGACTCCTACAATGAGCAGTTCTTC.

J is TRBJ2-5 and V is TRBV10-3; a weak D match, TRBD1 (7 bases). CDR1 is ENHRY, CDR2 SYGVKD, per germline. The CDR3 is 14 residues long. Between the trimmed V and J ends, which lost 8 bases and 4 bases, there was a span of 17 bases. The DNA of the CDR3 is TGTGCCATCGGCGGAGGGGGCGTTAGAGAGACCCAGTACTTC. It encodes CAIGGGGVRETQYF.

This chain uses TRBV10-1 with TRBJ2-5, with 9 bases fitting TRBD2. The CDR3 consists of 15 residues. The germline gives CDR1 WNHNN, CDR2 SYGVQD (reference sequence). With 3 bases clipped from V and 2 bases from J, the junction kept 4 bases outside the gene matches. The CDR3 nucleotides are TGCGCCAGCAGTGAAATGCGGGGGGGACAAGAGACCCAGTACTTC. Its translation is CASSEMRGGQETQYF.